Following are 24 T cell receptor beta chains from one sample sequenced in a study of CD4 T cells in relation to SARS-CoV-2 and coronaviruses. This table comes from immunoSEQ multiplex PCR, and its TCRdb copy is limited to in-frame clones, with some not included. The repertoire includes 35,000 to 50,000 clones, around 79% of them detected once, and over 1.1% sits in the top ten. Their antigens remain unidentified. Material: naive CD4+ T cells from PBMCs, cultured in vitro. Subset in this sample: naive CD4+ T cells isolated by negative enrichment. These receptors were obtained from an adult with COVID-19.

This clone was seen once. V is TRBV4-1 and J is TRBJ2-1, with D perhaps TRBD1 (6 bases). V lost 1 base, J lost 4 bases, and 11 bases lay in between. Per the germline V gene, CDR1 is MGHRA and CDR2 is YSYEKL. The CDR3 has 15 amino acids. DNA for the CDR3: TGCGCCAGCAGCCAAGGACAGGCCAGATACAATGAGCAGTTCTTC. Protein: CASSQGQARYNEQFF.

The chain couples TRBV19 to TRBJ2-3; weak D call: TRBD2 (6 bases). Trimming cost V 2 bases and J 3 bases, with 12 bases left between them. The CDR3 spans 15 residues. Looked up from germline, CDR1 is LNHDA and CDR2 is SQIVND (reference sequence). CDR3 DNA sequence: TGTGCCAGTAGTATACGGAGGGGTAGAACAGATACGCAGTATTTT. Residues: CASSIRRGRTDTQYF.

For the CDR3, the DNA is TGTGCCAGCAGCCAAGAACAGGTTGGTACGGATACGCAGTATTTT. Translation gives CASSQEQVGTDTQYF. The chain carries TRBV4-2 and TRBJ2-3; the D gene is possibly TRBD1 (5 bases). The CDR3 extends over 15 amino acids. V was trimmed by 0 bases and J by 6 bases, leaving 13 bases between them. The germline CDR1 and CDR2 sequences are LGHNA and YNFKEQ.

The rearrangement uses TRBV6-6 and TRBJ2-5; the D call may be TRBD1 or TRBD2 (5 bases each). The germline CDR1 and CDR2 sequences are MNHNY and SVGAGI (reference sequence). The V end lost 2 bases, the J end lost 5 bases, and 12 bases lay between the germline ends. The length of the CDR3 is 14 residues. CDR3 sequence: CASSYGRDGETQYF. The CDR3 DNA reads TGTGCCAGCAGTTACGGCAGGGACGGGGAGACCCAGTACTTC.

This chain uses TRBV2 with TRBJ2-7, with D perhaps TRBD2 (5 bases). The CDR3 is 13 amino acids. The V end lost 4 bases, the J end lost 2 bases, and 9 bases lay between the germline ends. CDR1 is SNHLY and CDR2 is FYNNEI in the germline V gene. This CDR3 is CASSGLAAYEQYF. In nucleotides, the CDR3 is TGTGCCAGCAGTGGGCTAGCAGCCTACGAGCAGTACTTC.

V gene TRBV5-1 combines with J gene TRBJ2-2, with D tentatively TRBD1 or TRBD2 (5 bases each). Between the trimmed V and J ends, which lost 6 bases and 0 bases, there was a span of 21 bases. Germline CDR1 and CDR2: SGHRS and YFSETQ. The CDR3 runs to 18 residues. Written as DNA, the CDR3 is TGCGCCAGCACCTCTATGCTTGTGGGACCGTCGAACACCGGGGAGCTGTTTTTT. Protein sequence: CASTSMLVGPSNTGELFF.

The chain has TRBV7-9 and TRBJ2-3; a possible D gene is TRBD2 (6 bases). Germline CDR1 is SEHNR and CDR2 is FQNEAQ (reference sequence). V dropped 5 bases and J dropped 0 bases, with 9 bases sitting between them. There are 14 residues in the CDR3. As DNA, the CDR3 is TGTGCCAGCAGCGTTAGCGGAAGCACAGATACGCAGTATTTT. This codes for CASSVSGSTDTQYF.

The V and J genes are TRBV6-5 and TRBJ2-5, with 7 bases aligning to TRBD1. Unmatched junction bases numbered 6, after V lost 6 bases and J lost 5 bases. This CDR3 has 13 amino acids. Germline V gene data show CDR1 as MNHEY and CDR2 as SVGAGI. The CDR3, as DNA: TGTGCCAGCAGGCAGGACAGGCCTGAGACCCAGTACTTC. This sequence encodes CASRQDRPETQYF.

The chain couples TRBV7-9 to TRBJ1-3, with TRBD1 as a possible D gene (6 bases). This CDR3 comprises 17 residues. Trimming stripped 3 bases from V and 0 bases from J, with 15 bases between. CDR1 and CDR2 (germline): SEHNR, FQNEAQ (reference sequence). This chain's CDR3 is CASSLALRTDSGNTIYF. The CDR3 DNA reads TGTGCCAGCAGCTTGGCGTTGAGGACAGACTCTGGAAACACCATATATTTT.

V gene TRBV28 combines with J gene TRBJ2-1; D may be TRBD2 (6 bases). Germline V gives CDR1 MDHEN, CDR2 SYDVKM. Trimming left V 7 bases short and J 8 bases short, with 18 bases between. The CDR3 runs to 14 residues. CDR3 in amino acids: CASTLSAGTYEQFF. In DNA, the CDR3 is TGTGCCAGCACATTATCCGCGGGAACTTATGAGCAGTTCTTC.

In this sample, this clone turned up once. The chain couples TRBV30 to TRBJ2-5; 10 bases line up with TRBD1. Looked up from germline, CDR1 is GTSNPN and CDR2 is SVGIG (reference sequence). V gave up 8 bases and J gave up 1 base; unmatched junction bases: 4. This CDR3 comprises 13 residues. The CDR3 is CARDRGPQETQYF. The DNA of the CDR3 is TGTGCCAGAGACAGGGGGCCCCAAGAGACCCAGTACTTC.

The CDR3 region is CAWTGSANTEAFF. Here the CDR3 DNA reads TGTGCCTGGACCGGCAGTGCGAACACTGAAGCTTTCTTT. The rearrangement joins TRBV30 to TRBJ1-1; D not resolved. Trimming stripped 4 bases from V and 1 base from J, with 10 bases between. The CDR3 is made up of 13 amino acids. CDR1 is GTSNPN, CDR2 SVGIG, per germline (reference sequence). The full variable domain, in which reference TRBV30 and TRBJ1-1 provide the parts outside the CDR3, is SQTIHQWPATLVQPVGSPLSLECTVEGTSNPNLYWYRQAAGRGLQLLFYSVGIGQISSEVPQNLSASRPQDRQFILSSKKLLLSDSGFYLCAWTGSANTEAFFGQGTRLTVV.

The chain couples TRBV6-5 to TRBJ2-3; TRBD2 matches 7 bases. The CDR3 spans 15 residues. The germline gives CDR1 MNHEY, CDR2 SVGAGI. J lost 7 bases, V lost 2 bases, and 9 bases had no gene match. The CDR3 region is CASSYEKAGPNTQYF. The CDR3 DNA reads TGTGCCAGCAGTTACGAAAAAGCGGGGCCTAATACGCAGTATTTT.

This clone was counted between two and nine times. This rearrangement joins TRBV4-1 to TRBJ1-2, with D hard to call. The CDR3 covers 13 residues. V was pared by 0 bases and J by 5 bases, with 7 bases between. Looked up from germline, CDR1 is MGHRA and CDR2 is YSYEKL. This CDR3 is CASSQESAYGYTF. The CDR3 bases are TGCGCCAGCAGCCAAGAAAGTGCATATGGCTACACCTTC.

The chain recombines TRBV5-6 with TRBJ1-6; D uncertain. Per the germline V gene, CDR1 is SGHDT and CDR2 is YYEEEE. CDR3 length: 13 residues. Trimming left V 4 bases short and J 8 bases short, with 10 bases between. The CDR3: CASSPDGDSPLHF. The CDR3 nucleotides are TGTGCCAGCAGCCCCGATGGGGATTCACCCCTCCACTTT.

V usage is TRBV6-1 and J usage is TRBJ2-7, with D perhaps TRBD2 (5 bases). Trimming shortened V by 2 bases and J by 3 bases, and 14 bases separated the two germline ends. The CDR3 sequence is 15 residues long. Germline assignment: CDR1 MNHNS and CDR2 SASEGT. CDR3 sequence: CASSEIASRNYEQYF. As DNA, the CDR3 is TGTGCCAGCAGTGAAATCGCTAGCAGGAACTACGAGCAGTACTTC.

This clone was seen only once. The rearrangement joins TRBV9 to TRBJ2-2; D ambiguous. CDR1 and CDR2 (germline): SGDLS, YYNGEE. The CDR3 consists of 13 residues. V lost 3 bases, J lost 5 bases, and 8 bases lay in between. CDR3 loop: CASSAEWTGELFF. The CDR3 nucleotides read TGTGCCAGCAGCGCCGAATGGACCGGGGAGCTGTTTTTT.

This chain connects TRBV21-1 to TRBJ1-5; the D call in the table, TRBD1, was not verified against the DNA. TRBV21-1 is recorded as a pseudogene. The CDR3 loop spans 15 amino acids. This chain's CDR3 is CAIKRQQGYSQPQHF. The DNA of the CDR3 is TGTGCCATCAAAAGACAACAGGGGTACAGTCAGCCCCAGCATTTT.

The rearrangement uses TRBV4-2 and TRBJ2-2; 12 nucleotides align to TRBD2. Trimming took 2 bases from V and 4 from J; bases not matched to a gene: 8. CDR3 length: 18 amino acids. Germline CDR1 reads LGHNA; CDR2 reads YNFKEQ. For the CDR3, the DNA is TGTGCCAGCAGCCAACCTCAACGGACTAGCGGGATCACCGGGGAGCTGTTTTTT. Its translation is CASSQPQRTSGITGELFF.

The rearrangement joins TRBV11-2 to TRBJ1-4; perhaps TRBD1 as D (6 bases). Germline values: CDR1 SGHAT, CDR2 FQNNGV. The CDR3 is 15 residues long. V was shortened by 4 bases and J by 3 bases, with 12 bases between the two germline ends. CDR3 nucleotides: TGTGCCAGCAGCTCCAGACAGGCTGCTAATGAAAAACTGTTTTTT. Residues: CASSSRQAANEKLFF.

The rearrangement joins TRBV28 to TRBJ1-3, with unresolved D. V dropped 4 bases and J dropped 0 bases, with 7 bases sitting between them. Germline lookup yields CDR1 MDHEN and CDR2 SYDVKM. The CDR3 spans 14 residues. The CDR3 DNA reads as TGTGCCAGCAGTTCTACAGTCTCTGGAAACACCATATATTTT. Residues: CASSSTVSGNTIYF.

The chain employs TRBV6-5 and TRBJ1-2; tentatively, D is TRBD1 (6 bases). This CDR3 has 14 residues. Trimming shortened V by 0 bases and J by 5 bases, and 10 bases separated the two germline ends. Germline V gene sequence: CDR1 MNHEY, CDR2 SVGAGI. The CDR3 DNA sequence: TGTGCCAGCAGTTACTCGGGGGGCCAATATGGCTACACCTTC. It codes for CASSYSGGQYGYTF.

This chain joins TRBV7-8 and TRBJ2-1; 7 positions match TRBD1. The germline gives CDR1 SGHVS, CDR2 FQNEAQ. With 5 bases clipped from V and 8 bases from J, the junction kept 12 bases outside the gene matches. CDR3 length equals 15 residues. In DNA, the CDR3 is TGTGCCAGCAGCCCGAGACAGGGCCCGGGCGATGAGCAGTTCTTC. This gives the protein CASSPRQGPGDEQFF.

The gene calls are TRBV28 and TRBJ1-1; 10 bases are a match to TRBD1. Germline trimming cut 4 bases from V and 5 bases from J; bases unmatched to any gene: 13. The CDR3 length is 17 residues. CDR1 is MDHEN and CDR2 is SYDVKM in the germline V gene. CDR3 sequence (DNA): TGTGCCAGCAGTTCGGGGACAGGGGTAAGAGGTGGTACTGAAGCTTTCTTT. This encodes CASSSGTGVRGGTEAFF.